This T cell receptor (beta chain) originates from a study of blood T cell repertoires in COVID-19 (dated by TCRdb to 2019 to 2021). Study-wide context: Collaborator samples came from the United States, Italy and Spain and covered acute and convalescent phases of COVID-19. The material from the prospective study consisted of cDNA or gDNA derived from T cells, B-cell-depleted T cells, or PBMCs. Where available, HLA class I and class II types were obtained from metadata supplied by the sample provider rather than from assay-based typing. The dataset comprised deeply sampled blood TCRbeta repertoires from subjects exposed to, actively infected with, or recovered from COVID-19. A freely available public database, intended as a resource for researchers studying the immune response to SARS-CoV-2, is where the repertoires were released. Sample metadata almost always included a de-identified subject ID, COVID-19 status, age in years and sex. The samples were drawn from the first 160 participants of the ongoing ImmuneRACE study and from some 1,300 subjects provided by 6 global collaborators. Study-wide findings and limitations: How much clinical and demographic metadata was included differed by source and by participant, and the metadata was provided uncurated.

Note on this clone: The antigen it binds to is not known. Base qualities are not at hand, and no much larger clone is one base apart.

The collaborating institutions used their own protocols to collect whole blood in K2EDTA tubes. For TCRbeta analysis, collaborators shipped samples as frozen whole blood, isolated PBMCs, or DNA extracted from either of those sample types. CDR1 and CDR2 are read off the germline V gene as SGHAT and FQNNGV. After removal of 1 base from V and 5 bases from J, the junction retains 1 base not matched to a gene. The CDR3 has 15 amino acids, counting the end cysteine and phenylalanine. The kept DNA is CDR3 alone, 45 bases in frame from the first base. The immunoSEQ Assay, a bias-controlled multiplex PCR, was used to amplify TCRbeta CDR3 regions from genomic DNA. The study's own analysis went as follows. Within the assay, amplification of reference gene primers was used to estimate how many nucleated cells each sample contained. Sequence reads were collapsed and filtered to measure the absolute abundance of every unique TCRbeta CDR3 rearrangement. For each sample, productive Simpson clonality was calculated as the square root of Simpson's diversity index across productive rearrangements. TCRdb's version of the immuneACCESS table is confined to in-frame rearrangements and falls short of the full clone set. An unresolved V gene accounts for under half of the shortfall where checked; the remainder is of unknown origin. V, J and clone size reflect that table, while D and trimming were determined from the DNA. Counted in this sample were about 200,000 clones; under 95% of them appeared once. The ten largest clones represent 1% to 1.5% of the sample.

The sequence was collected from a man aged 30-40 years with acute or convalescent COVID-19. The sequencing sample was made of peripheral blood. The chain was built from TRBV11-2 and TRBJ2-2; 10 bases in between match TRBD1. The DNA is TGTGCCAGCAGCTTAGTGGGACAGGGGACCGGGGAGCTGTTTTTT. Its amino acids are CASSLVGQGTGELFF.